This T cell receptor beta chain was identified during a study of blood T cell repertoires in COVID-19 (TCRdb year 2020). General notes on the study: The collaborator samples originated in the United States, Italy and Spain and spanned the acute and convalescent phases of COVID-19. The material from the prospective study consisted of cDNA or gDNA derived from T cells, B-cell-depleted T cells, or PBMCs. The dataset comprised deeply sampled blood TCRbeta repertoires from subjects exposed to, actively infected with, or recovered from COVID-19. The repertoires were released in a freely available public database meant as a resource for research on the immune response to SARS-CoV-2. Samples came from the ongoing ImmuneRACE study (first 160 participants) plus 1,254 subjects from 6 global collaborators. The sample metadata nearly always contained a de-identified subject ID, COVID-19 status, age in years and sex. Where available, HLA class I and class II types were taken from metadata supplied by the sample provider and were not determined by assay-based typing.

As concerns this clone: This receptor's antigen is unknown. Base qualities are not recorded, but no much larger clone differs from it by a single base.

TCRbeta CDR3 regions were amplified from genomic DNA by means of the immunoSEQ Assay, a bias-controlled multiplex PCR. As for how the authors treated the data: The number of nucleated cells in each sample was estimated by amplification of reference gene primers within the assay. Sequence reads were collapsed and filtered to measure the absolute abundance of every unique TCRbeta CDR3 rearrangement. Productive Simpson clonality was computed per sample as the square root of Simpson's diversity index over productive rearrangements. TCRdb obtained this table from immuneACCESS and retained in-frame rearrangements with V and J assigned. These tables miss some clones; where compared with another copy, unresolved V genes account for less than half of the shortfall, and the remainder is unexplained. V and J calls and clone size are copied from that table; D and trimming were computed from the DNA. For this sample there are nearly 350,000 clones; 80% to 90% appear just once. The ten most abundant clones make up more than 5% of the sample.

One collaborating source in Seattle enrolled patients while the patients were actively infected and followed the patients over time throughout the course of disease. Whole blood was collected in K2EDTA tubes by collaborating institutions according to the institutions' own protocols. For TCRbeta analysis, collaborator samples were shipped as frozen whole blood, as isolated PBMCs, or as DNA extracted from either sample type. Overall study outcomes, separate from this receptor: The quantity of clinical and demographic metadata differed by source and by participant and was supplied without curation.

The source is a woman in her fifties or sixties with COVID-19, enrolled during active disease. The sample was peripheral blood.

CDR3 reads: CASSQVIAHQETQYF. The sequenced DNA: TGTGCCAGCAGCCAAGTTATAGCCCACCAAGAGACCCAGTACTTC. The chain was built from TRBV3-1 (or the pseudogene TRBV3-2) and TRBJ2-5; no D segment can be confidently identified. The germline V gene (reference sequence) specifies LGHDT as CDR1 and YNNKEL as CDR2. The CDR3 holds 15 amino acids from the cysteine to the phenylalanine. CDR3 DNA only is kept here, 45 bases in frame from base 1. Between the V and J ends, shortened by 1 base and 0 bases respectively, the junction contains 9 bases.